The 21 T cell receptor beta chains below all came from one sample that was sequenced in a study of tumor T cells in aggressive B-cell lymphoma. Measured with immunoSEQ multiplex PCR; TCRdb has only the in-frame clones, and not every one. Among about 5,600 clones listed, about 70% were seen once. Sample: tumor tissue. The source is an adult with diffuse large B cell lymphoma.

This chain uses TRBV7-9 with TRBJ2-7, with 8 bases matching TRBD2. The length of the CDR3 is 14 residues. CDR1 is SEHNR, CDR2 FQNEAQ, per germline (reference sequence). V lost 2 bases, J lost 5 bases, and 5 bases stayed unmatched. Here the CDR3 reads CASSLSGGLHEQYF. The CDR3 DNA follows: TGTGCCAGCAGCTTAAGCGGGGGTCTACACGAGCAGTACTTC.

J is TRBJ2-7 and V is TRBV9, with D possibly being TRBD2 (5 bases). The V gene's germline CDR1 is SGDLS and CDR2 YYNGEE. The CDR3 is 14 residues long. Trimming stripped 0 bases from V and 0 bases from J, with 7 bases between. DNA of the CDR3: TGTGCCAGCAGCGTAGATGGGAGCTCCTACGAGCAGTACTTC. It specifies CASSVDGSSYEQYF. The entire variable domain, with the rest obtained from reference TRBV9 and TRBJ2-7, is as follows: DSGVTQTPKHLITATGQRVTLRCSPRSGDLSVYWYQQSLDQGLQFLIQYYNGEERAKGNILERFSAQQFPDLHSELNLSSLELGDSALYFCASSVDGSSYEQYFGPGTRLTVT.

This clone was recorded a few times. The CDR3, as DNA: TGTGCCAGCAGCCCCGGATCTGCGGGAGGGCCCACCTACGAGCAGTACTTC. Its protein is CASSPGSAGGPTYEQYF. This chain links TRBV11-3 with TRBJ2-7; 9 nucleotides line up with TRBD2. With V trimmed by 5 bases and J by 2 bases, 13 bases remained unmatched. Germline values: CDR1 SGHNT, CDR2 YENEEA. This CDR3 is 17 amino acids long.

This clone was observed once. The chain carries TRBV5-6 and TRBJ2-5, with D tentatively TRBD2 (6 bases). Germline V CDR1 and CDR2: SGHDT, YYEEEE. V lost 4 bases to trimming and J lost 0 bases, with 16 bases between them. The CDR3 sequence is 16 residues long. The CDR3 reads CASSLPWGVYQETQYF. DNA of the CDR3: TGTGCCAGCAGCCTCCCTTGGGGGGTGTACCAAGAGACCCAGTACTTC.

This clone appeared a single time. Other DNA sequences within the sample encode an identical CDR3. V and J are TRBV4-1 and TRBJ2-7; D unresolved. Between the trimmed V and J ends, which lost 4 bases and 4 bases, there was a span of 14 bases. The CDR3 loop spans 14 amino acids. CDR1 is MGHRA, CDR2 YSYEKL, per germline. Here the CDR3 reads CASSPESYPYEQYF. The CDR3 coding sequence is TGCGCCAGCAGCCCTGAGAGCTACCCTTACGAGCAGTACTTC.

The chain recombines TRBV9 with TRBJ2-2, with D hard to call. Germline loops: CDR1 SGDLS, CDR2 YYNGEE. The V gene lost 2 bases and the J gene lost 6 bases, with 8 bases spanning the gap. CDR3 size: 13 residues. The CDR3 nucleotides are TGTGCCAGCAGCGTGTATTTTTCCGGGGAGCTGTTTTTT. The encoded protein is CASSVYFSGELFF.

This clone is labeled large. The chain couples TRBV5-5 to TRBJ2-1; TRBD2 might be the D (6 bases). The CDR3 runs to 13 residues. Germline V gene lookup returns CDR1 SGHKS and CDR2 YYEKEE (reference sequence). V was pared by 2 bases and J by 9 bases, with 12 bases between. The CDR3: CASSFGGVSEQFF. The CDR3 bases are TGTGCCAGCAGCTTCGGGGGAGTGAGTGAGCAGTTCTTC.

The chain links TRBV6-5 to TRBJ2-1; 12 bases match TRBD2. Trimming removed 2 bases from V and 5 bases from J; junction bases left unmatched: 4. CDR1 and CDR2 (germline): MNHEY, SVGAGI. The CDR3 contains 16 residues. The CDR3 is CASSYGTSGWDNEQFF. The CDR3 bases are TGTGCCAGCAGTTACGGGACTAGCGGGTGGGACAATGAGCAGTTCTTC.

The J gene is TRBJ2-1, the V gene TRBV11-2; D is possibly TRBD1 (5 bases). Trimming stripped 1 base from V and 3 bases from J, with 10 bases between. The CDR3 runs to 15 residues. The germline V gene encodes CDR1 SGHAT and CDR2 FQNNGV. CDR3 sequence reads: CASSLAPGHYNEQFF. The CDR3 coding sequence is TGTGCCAGCAGCTTAGCACCCGGACACTACAATGAGCAGTTCTTC.

This chain connects TRBV11-2 to TRBJ2-2, with 7 positions matching TRBD1. CDR1 is SGHAT, CDR2 FQNNGV, per germline. The ends lost 6 bases at V and 7 bases at J; junction bases unmatched: 5. The length of the CDR3 is 13 residues. CDR3 in amino acids: CASSYRGSGELFF. CDR3 DNA: TGTGCCAGCAGTTACAGGGGAAGCGGGGAGCTGTTTTTT.

The table lists this clone with a few counts. V is TRBV5-6 and J is TRBJ2-1; 10 bases align to TRBD2. Germline values: CDR1 SGHDT, CDR2 YYEEEE. This CDR3 is 15 amino acids long. The V and J ends lost 4 bases and 3 bases, in that order; junction bases with no gene match: 4. CDR3 sequence reads: CASSLAGEYYNEQFF. CDR3 bases: TGTGCCAGCAGCCTAGCGGGGGAGTACTACAATGAGCAGTTCTTC.

This clone counts as large. The chain uses TRBV28 and TRBJ1-5, with D possibly TRBD1 on 6 matching bases. Germline V gene data show CDR1 as MDHEN and CDR2 as SYDVKM. V lost 10 bases and J 7 bases, leaving 23 bases between the germline ends. The CDR3 covers 15 residues. The CDR3 is CATRPSTPGAQPQHF. The CDR3 DNA reads TGTGCCACTCGTCCAAGCACCCCAGGGGCACAGCCCCAGCATTTT.

The chain combines TRBV4-3 with TRBJ2-3; 8 nucleotides agree with TRBD2. Trimming at V came to 0 bases and at J to 6 bases, leaving 14 bases not matched to a gene. This CDR3 is built from 18 residues. The germline V gene has CDR1 LGHNA and CDR2 YSLEER. The CDR3 is CASSQDPPKRERLDTQYF. CDR3 in DNA: TGCGCCAGCAGCCAAGATCCTCCAAAGCGGGAGAGGCTGGATACGCAGTATTTT.

Note on this clone: In the same sample, other DNA sequences code for this CDR3. The chain carries TRBV7-8 and TRBJ1-1; D not certain. V lost 1 base and J 2 bases, leaving 8 bases between the germline ends. Germline values: CDR1 SGHVS, CDR2 FQNEAQ. The CDR3 runs to 14 residues. CDR3 in DNA: TGTGCCAGCAGCTTAGTGGCGGGAAACACTGAAGCTTTCTTT. Translated, it gives CASSLVAGNTEAFF.

The chain joins TRBV6-5 to TRBJ1-4; D remains ambiguous. The CDR3 is 15 residues long. Between the trimmed V and J ends, which lost 6 bases and 7 bases, there was a span of 18 bases. Germline V CDR1 and CDR2: MNHEY, SVGAGI. The CDR3 loop is CASRGLEGGSEKLFF. In nucleotides, the CDR3 is TGTGCCAGCAGAGGACTAGAGGGCGGGAGTGAAAAACTGTTTTTT.

In this sample, this clone turned up once. The gene calls are TRBV25-1 and TRBJ1-1; TRBD1 is a possible D gene (6 bases). V was pared by 6 bases and J by 7 bases, with 12 bases between. CDR3 length equals 12 residues. Germline V gives CDR1 MGHDK, CDR2 SYGVNS. This chain's CDR3 is CASSRTVSEAFF. The CDR3 DNA reads as TGTGCCAGCAGCAGGACAGTCAGTGAAGCTTTCTTT. Full variable domain (missing parts from reference TRBV25-1 and TRBJ1-1): EADIYQTPRYLVIGTGKKITLECSQTMGHDKMYWYQQDPGMELHLIHYSYGVNSTEKGDLSSESTVSRIRTEHFPLTLESARPSHTSQYLCASSRTVSEAFFGQGTRLTVV.

This clone showed up just once. The chain couples TRBV5-1 to TRBJ2-5, with a weak D call TRBD1 (6 bases). Between the trimmed V and J ends, which lost 0 bases and 1 base, there was a span of 10 bases. The CDR3 has 15 residues. CDR1 is SGHRS and CDR2 is YFSETQ in the germline V gene. The CDR3 bases are TGCGCCAGCAGCTTGGGGACAGACGGCCAAGAGACCCAGTACTTC. Its translation is CASSLGTDGQETQYF.

The sample holds one count of this clone. The rearrangement joins TRBV29-1 to TRBJ2-1; D might be TRBD2 (5 bases). The CDR3 runs 16 residues. Germline lookup yields CDR1 SQVTM and CDR2 ANQGSEA. V lost 4 bases and J 4 bases, leaving 20 bases between the germline ends. The DNA for the CDR3 is TGCAGCGTTGGTGGGTCCCTAGCCCTGAGTTACAATGAGCAGTTCTTC. Encoded protein: CSVGGSLALSYNEQFF.

Of note for this clone: Other DNA sequences in the sample encode the same CDR3. The J gene is TRBJ2-4, the V gene TRBV9; D may be TRBD2 (6 bases). This CDR3 contains 12 residues. CDR1 and CDR2 (germline): SGDLS, YYNGEE. V was trimmed by 5 bases and J by 7 bases, leaving 10 bases between them. The CDR3 is CASRGGTNIQYF. CDR3 nucleotide sequence: TGTGCCAGCAGGGGCGGGACTAACATTCAGTACTTC. The complete variable domain, with remaining parts taken from reference TRBV9 and TRBJ2-4, reads DSGVTQTPKHLITATGQRVTLRCSPRSGDLSVYWYQQSLDQGLQFLIQYYNGEERAKGNILERFSAQQFPDLHSELNLSSLELGDSALYFCASRGGTNIQYFGAGTRLSVL.

This chain connects TRBV29-1 to TRBJ2-1; D is ambiguous. Trimming left V 6 bases short and J 10 bases short, with 10 bases between. The germline gives CDR1 SQVTM, CDR2 ANQGSEA. The CDR3 spans 10 residues. CDR3 bases: TGCAGCGTCGCCGGTTTAGAGCAGTTCTTC. It translates to CSVAGLEQFF.

The rearrangement uses TRBV4-3 and TRBJ1-4, with 10 bases fitting TRBD1. V gave up 4 bases and J gave up 0 bases; unmatched junction bases: 8. CDR1 and CDR2 from the germline V gene are LGHNA and YSLEER. This CDR3 is built from 18 residues. In DNA form, the CDR3 reads TGCGCCAGCAGCCCTCTCGGGGACAGGGGCGCAACTAATGAAAAACTGTTTTTT. Translation: CASSPLGDRGATNEKLFF.